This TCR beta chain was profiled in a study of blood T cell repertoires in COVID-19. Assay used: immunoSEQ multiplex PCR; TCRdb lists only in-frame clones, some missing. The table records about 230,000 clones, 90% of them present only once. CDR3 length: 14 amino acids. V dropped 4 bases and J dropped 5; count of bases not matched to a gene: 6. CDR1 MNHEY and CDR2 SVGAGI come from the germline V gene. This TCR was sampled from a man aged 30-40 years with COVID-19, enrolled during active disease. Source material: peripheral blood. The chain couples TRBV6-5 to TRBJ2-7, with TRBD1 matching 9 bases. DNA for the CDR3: TGTGCCAGCAGTTTCGGACAGGGGATGAACGAGCAGTACTTC. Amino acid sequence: CASSFGQGMNEQYF.